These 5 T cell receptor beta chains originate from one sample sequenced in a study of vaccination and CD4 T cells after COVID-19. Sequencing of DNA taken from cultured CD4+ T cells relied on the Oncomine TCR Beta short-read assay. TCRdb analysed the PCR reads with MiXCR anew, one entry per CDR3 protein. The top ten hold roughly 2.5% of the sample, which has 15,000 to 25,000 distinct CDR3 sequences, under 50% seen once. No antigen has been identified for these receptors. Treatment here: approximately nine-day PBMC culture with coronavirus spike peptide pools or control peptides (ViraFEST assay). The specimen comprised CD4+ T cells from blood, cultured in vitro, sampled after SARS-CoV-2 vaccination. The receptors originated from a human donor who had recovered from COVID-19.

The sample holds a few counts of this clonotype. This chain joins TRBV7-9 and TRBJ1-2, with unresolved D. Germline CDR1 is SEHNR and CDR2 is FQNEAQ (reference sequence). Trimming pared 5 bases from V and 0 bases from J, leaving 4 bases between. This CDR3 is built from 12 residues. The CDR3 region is CASSPTNYGYTF. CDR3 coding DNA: TGTGCCAGCAGCCCTACTAACTATGGCTACACCTTC.

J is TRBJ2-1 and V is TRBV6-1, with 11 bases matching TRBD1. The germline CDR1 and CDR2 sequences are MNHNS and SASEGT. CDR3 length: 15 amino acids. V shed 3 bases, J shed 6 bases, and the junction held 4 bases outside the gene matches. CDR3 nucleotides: TGTGCCAGCAGTGATTTGGGGACAGGGGGCAATGAGCAGTTCTTC. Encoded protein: CASSDLGTGGNEQFF.

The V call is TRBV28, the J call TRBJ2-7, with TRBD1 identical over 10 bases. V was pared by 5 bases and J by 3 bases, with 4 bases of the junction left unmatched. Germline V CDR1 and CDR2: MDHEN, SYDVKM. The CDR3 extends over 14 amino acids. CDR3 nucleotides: TGTGCCAGCAGTGCCGGGACAGGGGTCTACGAGCAGTACTTC. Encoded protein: CASSAGTGVYEQYF.

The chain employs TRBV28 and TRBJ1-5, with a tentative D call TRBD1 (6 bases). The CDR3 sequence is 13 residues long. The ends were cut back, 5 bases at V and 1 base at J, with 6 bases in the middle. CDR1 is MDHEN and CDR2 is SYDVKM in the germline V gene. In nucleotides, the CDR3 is TGTGCCAGCAGTGACAGGAGCAATCAGCCCCAGCATTTT. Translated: CASSDRSNQPQHF.

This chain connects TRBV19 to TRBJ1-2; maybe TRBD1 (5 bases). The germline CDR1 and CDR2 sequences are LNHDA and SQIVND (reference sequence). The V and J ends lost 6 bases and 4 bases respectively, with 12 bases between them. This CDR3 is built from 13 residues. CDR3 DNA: TGTGCCAGTAGCGACAGCGCGCGCTATGGCTACACCTTC. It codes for CASSDSARYGYTF. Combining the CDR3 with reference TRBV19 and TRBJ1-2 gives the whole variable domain DGGITQSPKYLFRKEGQNVTLSCEQNLNHDAMYWYRQDPGQGLRLIYYSQIVNDFQKGDIAEGYSVSREKKESFPLTVTSAQKNPTAFYLCASSDSARYGYTFGSGTRLTVV.